This TCR beta chain comes out of a study of spatial heterogeneity in lung cancer. Background on the study: Alpha-chain sequences were consistently detected in smaller numbers than beta-chain sequences.

Findings of the study overall: Tumoral mutation counts were tracked by counts of expanded intratumoral alpha and beta TCRs. The estimate shows that only roughly 7% of tumor T cells were covered for alpha and 12% to 15% for beta chains.

This sample's time point: sample taken at primary tumor resection. Donation came from approximately 69 patients with untreated early-stage non-small cell lung cancer. Sequencing covered unsorted whole RNA taken from tumor, nontumor lung or frozen PBMC. This clonotype occurred many times. Its antigen is unknown. V shed 4 bases, J shed 2 bases, and the junction held 3 bases outside the gene matches. This CDR3 is 15 amino acids long. Germline assignment: CDR1 MNHEY and CDR2 SMNVEV (reference sequence). Each CDR3 protein is one row after TCRdb ran MiXCR on the 5' RACE reads. The table records about 27,000 distinct CDR3 sequences, around 7.4% of them present only once.

The receptor was derived from a male donor with early-stage non-small cell lung cancer. The chain recombines TRBV27 with TRBJ1-5, with 9 bases lining up with TRBD1. The source material was lung tumor tissue, sampled at surgery. DNA for the CDR3: TGTGCCAGCAGTTCCGGGACAGGGCGCAATCAGCCCCAGCATTTT. Amino acid sequence: CASSSGTGRNQPQHF.